The sample holds a few counts of the clone carrying this TCR beta chain. Its antigen is unknown. MiXCR was run by TCRdb on the RT-PCR reads, yielding one entry per CDR3 protein. The table lists 550,000 to 600,000 distinct CDR3 sequences, approximately 12% of them singletons, with roughly 10% in the top ten. The sample is drawn from a study of response to subunit inactivated influenza vaccine. Whole-study findings and limits: With each seasonal influenza vaccination, the authors suggested, few new T cells are recruited.

CDR1 and CDR2 from the germline V gene are LGHDT and YNNKEL (reference sequence). The CDR3 is 12 residues long. Trimming cost V 2 bases and J 8 bases, with 8 bases left between them. The clonotype comes from a man aged 45-65 years who received an inactivated influenza vaccine. The sample was PBMCs from blood, taken on the day of vaccination. V is TRBV3-1 and J is TRBJ2-3; D might be TRBD2 (5 bases). The CDR3 loop is CASSQPRGTQYF. CDR3 DNA sequence: TGTGCCAGCAGCCAACCTCGGGGTACGCAGTATTTT.